These T cell receptor beta chains were read from a single sample in a study of cytomegalovirus exposure and HLA in healthy donors. Repertoires were generated with immunoSEQ multiplex PCR, while TCRdb's copy carries only in-frame clones and drops some. The data show roughly 220,000 clones, almost 70% seen once. Sequencing was performed on PBMCs. Receptors were obtained from a man aged 40-50 years in good health and CMV-seropositive. CDR3s include the opening cysteine and the closing phenylalanine or tryptophan. A D gene is named only where the DNA matches it firmly. Expanded clones get a size class; other rows say once, few or many, or leave the size out.

>NA|TRBJ2-7|TRBV11-3|NA
CASSMRTTSFGEQYF
TGTGCCAGCAGCATGCGGACTACCTCTTTTGGCGAGCAGTACTTC
>NA|TRBJ2-7|TRBV6-5|NA
CASSYGQGFGPYEQYF
TGTGCCAGCAGTTACGGGCAGGGCTTCGGACCGTACGAGCAGTACTTC
>few|TRBJ1-3|TRBV15|NA
CATRSGADSNTIYF
TGTGCCACCAGGAGTGGGGCAGATTCAAACACCATATATTTT
>NA|TRBJ1-5|TRBV6-1|NA
CASSEAIGAVHPQHF
TGTGCCAGCAGTGAAGCTATTGGGGCTGTTCATCCCCAGCATTTT
>few|TRBJ1-2|TRBV19|TRBD1
CASRNRGDRGMSNYGYTF
TGTGCCAGTAGGAATAGGGGGGACAGGGGAATGTCGAACTATGGCTACACCTTC
>few|TRBJ2-1|TRBV14|NA
CASSQERTGPGGQFF
TGTGCCAGCAGCCAAGAACGAACAGGGCCCGGTGGGCAGTTCTTC
>few|TRBJ1-1|TRBV2|NA
CASSKILGMGTEAFF
TGTGCCAGCAGCAAAATACTCGGGATGGGGACTGAAGCTTTCTTT
>NA|TRBJ2-7|TRBV4-2|TRBD2
CASSLGTNRGEQYF
TGTGCCAGCAGCCTTGGGACTAATAGAGGCGAGCAGTACTTC
>NA|TRBJ1-6|TRBV2|NA
CASTLGLGNSPLHF
TGTGCCAGCACCCTGGGCTTAGGTAATTCACCCCTCCACTTT
>NA|TRBJ2-4|TRBV19|TRBD1
CASSIARTGENIQYF
TGTGCCAGTAGTATCGCTCGGACAGGTGAAAACATTCAGTACTTC
>NA|TRBJ1-5|TRBV7-2|TRBD1
CASSLTWGQGNQPQHF
TGTGCCAGCAGCTTAACTTGGGGACAGGGCAATCAGCCCCAGCATTTT
>once|TRBJ1-4|TRBV6-5|NA
CASSYTQGTNEKLFF
TGTGCCAGCAGTTACACACAGGGTACTAATGAAAAACTGTTTTTT
>NA|TRBJ1-5|TRBV19|TRBD1
CASSIGGTGNQPQHF
TGTGCCAGTAGTATAGGGGGGACAGGAAATCAGCCCCAGCATTTT
>NA|TRBJ2-7|TRBV12-5|TRBD1
CASGAPGQGRYEQYF
TGTGCTAGTGGTGCTCCCGGACAGGGTCGCTACGAGCAGTACTTC
>NA|TRBJ1-2|TRBV15|TRBD1
CATSSRDRVGGYTF
TGTGCCACCAGCAGTCGCGACAGGGTGGGCGGCTACACCTTC
>few|TRBJ1-4|TRBV2|NA
CASSENGVNEKLFF
TGTGCCAGCAGTGAAAACGGGGTTAATGAAAAACTGTTTTTT
>NA|TRBJ1-2|TRBV25-1|TRBD1
CASKGQGTYFNYGYTF
TGTGCCAGCAAAGGACAGGGCACCTATTTTAACTATGGCTACACCTTC
>NA|TRBJ2-2|TRBV27|NA
CASSRSTGKLFF
TGTGCCAGCAGCCGAAGCACCGGGAAGCTGTTTTTT
>NA|TRBJ2-7|TRBV23-1|NA
CASPVLARANSYEQYF
TGCGCCAGCCCAGTTCTAGCAAGAGCTAACTCCTACGAGCAGTACTTC
>NA|TRBJ2-7|TRBV7-6|NA
CASSLVPGTYEQYF
TGTGCCAGCAGCCTCGTCCCGGGGACCTACGAGCAGTACTTC
>NA|TRBJ2-3|TRBV11-2|TRBD2
CASSLLSGGAEGTQYF
TGTGCCAGCAGCTTACTTAGCGGGGGGGCTGAAGGTACGCAGTATTTT
>NA|TRBJ2-3|TRBV6-5|NA
CASSIDLLGTQYF
TGTGCCAGCAGTATTGACTTGCTCGGTACGCAGTATTTT
>NA|TRBJ2-7|TRBV6-5|NA
CASSYSRSRGYEQYF
TGTGCCAGCAGTTACTCCCGATCGAGGGGGTACGAGCAGTACTTC
>NA|TRBJ1-1|TRBV9|NA
CASSVGPGDVEAFF
TGTGCCAGCAGCGTAGGCCCAGGGGACGTAGAAGCTTTCTTT
>NA|TRBJ2-7|TRBV6-5|TRBD1
CASSTSQGAYEQYF
TGTGCCAGCAGTACAAGTCAGGGGGCCTACGAGCAGTACTTC
>NA|TRBJ1-1|TRBV7-9|TRBD1
CASSLWYLGTANTEAFF
TGTGCCAGCAGCTTATGGTACTTGGGGACAGCCAACACTGAAGCTTTCTTT
>NA|TRBJ2-7|TRBV5-1|NA
CASSIQGINEEQYF
TGCGCCAGCAGCATACAGGGTATCAACGAGGAGCAGTACTTC
>NA|TRBJ1-1|TRBV5-4|TRBD1
CASSWTGLNTEAFF
TGTGCCAGCAGCTGGACAGGGTTGAACACTGAAGCTTTCTTT
>NA|TRBJ1-2|TRBV5-1|NA
CASSLGAATGGYTF
TGCGCCAGCAGCTTGGGGGCAGCCACTGGTGGCTACACCTTC
>NA|TRBJ2-7|TRBV7-2|TRBD1
CASSLRQGLGQYF
TGTGCCAGCAGCTTGCGACAGGGTTTGGGGCAGTACTTC
>NA|TRBJ2-5|TRBV27|TRBD1
CASSSPTGGTNQETQYF
TGTGCCAGCAGTTCACCGACAGGGGGGACGAATCAAGAGACCCAGTACTTC
>NA|TRBJ2-1|TRBV7-3|TRBD2
CASSLSGGRDEQFF
TGTGCCAGCAGCTTATCCGGGGGGAGGGATGAGCAGTTCTTC
>once|TRBJ2-3|TRBV11-1|TRBD2
CASSLAAGGPTDTQYF
TGTGCCAGCAGCTTAGCAGCGGGGGGCCCCACAGATACGCAGTATTTT
>NA|TRBJ1-5|TRBV6-6|NA
CASSYVGDQPQHF
TGTGCCAGCAGTTACGTGGGCGATCAGCCCCAGCATTTT
>NA|TRBJ1-2|TRBV5-1|NA
CASSFGVRYGYTF
TGCGCCAGCAGTTTTGGAGTTCGATATGGCTACACCTTC
>NA|TRBJ1-6|TRBV19|NA
CASSIDQTVPNSPLHF
TGTGCCAGTAGTATAGATCAGACAGTACCTAATTCACCCCTCCACTTT
>NA|TRBJ1-1|TRBV9|TRBD1
CASSVLGRGETEAFF
TGTGCCAGCAGCGTCCTGGGCAGGGGGGAGACTGAAGCTTTCTTT
>NA|TRBJ1-2|TRBV5-1|TRBD1
CASSLTTGDGYTF
TGCGCCAGCAGCTTGACGACAGGGGATGGCTACACCTTC
>NA|TRBJ1-6|TRBV11-2|NA
CASSRSDNSPLHF
TGTGCCAGCAGCCGAAGCGATAATTCACCCCTCCACTTT
>NA|TRBJ2-5|TRBV12-5|TRBD1
CASGHGTEETQYF
TGTGCTAGTGGCCATGGGACAGAAGAGACCCAGTACTTC
>NA|TRBJ2-1|TRBV6-5|NA
CASSYYPGLPENEQFF
TGTGCCAGCAGTTACTACCCGGGACTCCCCGAGAATGAGCAGTTCTTC
>once|TRBJ2-7|TRBV5-1|TRBD1
CASSLTGTGYEQYF
TGCGCCAGCAGCTTAACCGGGACAGGGTACGAGCAGTACTTC
>NA|TRBJ2-2|TRBV6-6|TRBD2
CATPSKAGAGELFF
TGTGCCACCCCCTCAAAAGCGGGGGCCGGGGAGCTGTTTTTT
>NA|TRBJ2-2|TRBV7-3|NA
CASTSQGTVGELFF
TGTGCCAGTACTTCACAGGGAACGGTCGGGGAGCTGTTTTTT
>NA|TRBJ1-6|TRBV7-9|TRBD1
CASSPGTESSYNSPLHF
TGTGCCAGCAGCCCTGGGACAGAGAGCTCCTATAATTCACCCCTCCACTTT
>NA|TRBJ1-2|TRBV25-1|TRBD1
CASTQTGAGYGYTF
TGTGCCAGCACCCAAACAGGGGCCGGCTATGGCTACACCTTC
>NA|TRBJ2-7|TRBV4-1|TRBD1
CASSHVGQGVSVYEQYF
TGCGCCAGCAGCCATGTCGGACAGGGGGTTTCGGTCTACGAGCAGTACTTC
>NA|TRBJ1-2|TRBV7-8|NA
CASTQFTGGQPLFGYTF
TGTGCCAGCACTCAATTCACGGGCGGACAGCCGCTTTTTGGCTACACCTTC
>NA|TRBJ2-7|TRBV7-2|NA
CASSLGLQPYEQYF
TGTGCCAGCAGCTTAGGTTTACAACCTTACGAGCAGTACTTC
>NA|TRBJ2-3|TRBV11-3|TRBD2
CASSTGTSGTDTQYF
TGTGCCAGCAGCACCGGGACTAGCGGGACAGATACGCAGTATTTT
>NA|TRBJ2-5|TRBV6-5|NA
CASSYFTSRETQYF
TGTGCCAGCAGTTACTTTACTAGCAGGGAGACCCAGTACTTC
>NA|TRBJ2-1|TRBV29-1|TRBD2
CSVAQILLAGVSDNEQFF
TGCAGCGTTGCCCAGATTTTACTAGCGGGGGTTTCGGACAATGAGCAGTTCTTC